This TCR beta chain was identified during a study of blood T cells in healthy people across ages. Study-wide results and limits: A roughly linear age-dependent decrease characterized TCR beta diversity per million T cells.

Note on this clonotype: Its specificity is not known.

A second 7 to 11 cycle PCR used barcoded and J-beta primers. A tag from a template-switch adaptor with 12 random nucleotides marked each cDNA molecule. One entry per CDR3 protein results from TCRdb running MiXCR on the 5' RACE reads. Counted here are about 570,000 distinct CDR3 sequences, roughly a quarter occurring once; the ten biggest clones make up approximately 18%. The authors extracted at least 5.5 micrograms of total RNA per sample. The receptor's source is a woman between 70 and 85 years old in good health. The sample was blood.

In DNA, the CDR3 is TGTGCCATCAGTGACCCAAATAGCGGGGGAACCTACAATGAGCAGTTCTTC. This codes for CAISDPNSGGTYNEQFF. V is TRBV10-3 and J is TRBJ2-1; TRBD2 matches at 9 bases. The CDR3 runs to 17 residues. J lost 2 bases, V lost 3 bases, and 8 bases had no gene match. CDR1 ENHRY and CDR2 SYGVKD come from the germline V gene.